The TCR beta chain under discussion was sequenced for a study of post-analysis software for immune sequencing data. Findings and limits, study-wide: Among 4 or 5 TRBV segments more frequent in patients than controls were TRBV5-6, TRBV5-1 and TRBV20-1.

This clonotype occurred many times. Antigen unknown. The TCR beta cDNA libraries carried unique molecular identifiers. TCRdb redid the calling of the PCR reads with MiXCR, one entry per CDR3 protein. The sample has under 200,000 distinct CDR3 sequences, 29% seen once. The CDR3 runs to 13 residues. V dropped 3 bases and J dropped 5 bases, with 10 bases sitting between them. CDR1 MGHRA and CDR2 YSYEKL come from the germline V gene. The chain joins TRBV4-1 to TRBJ1-1; D unresolved. The sequenced material came from blood. This clonotype originated in a girl aged 2 to 17 with multiple sclerosis. The CDR3 DNA is TGCGCCAGCAGCCATGTTGGTGATACTGAAGCTTTCTTT. The encoded protein is CASSHVGDTEAFF.